The 26 T cell receptor beta chains in this list originate from one sample, sequenced in a study of T cell responses to AZD1222 COVID-19 vaccine. The data were produced by immunoSEQ multiplex PCR, yet TCRdb's version contains in-frame clones alone and is incomplete. The sample lists 90,000 or so clones, around 85% occurring once. Sequencing used peripheral blood, obtained on day 0 of AZD1222 vaccination. The receptor source for this set is an adult in good health.

This chain uses TRBV5-1 with TRBJ2-7, with 7 bases that match TRBD2. The CDR3 extends over 14 amino acids. CDR1 and CDR2 from the germline V gene are SGHRS and YFSETQ. V dropped 3 bases and J dropped 5; count of bases not matched to a gene: 8. Here the CDR3 reads CASSSTGRRNEQYF. In DNA, the CDR3 is TGCGCCAGCAGCTCGACCGGGAGGAGAAACGAGCAGTACTTC.

The chain is built from TRBV9 and TRBJ2-3; D may correspond to TRBD1 or TRBD2 (6 bases each). The CDR3 consists of 16 residues. Trimming shortened V by 6 bases and J by 4 bases, and 21 bases separated the two germline ends. Germline values: CDR1 SGDLS, CDR2 YYNGEE. The CDR3 nucleotides are TGTGCCAGCACCGCAAGAGGGGGGAGTAGGGCAGATACGCAGTATTTT. It codes for CASTARGGSRADTQYF.

The chain carries TRBV29-1 and TRBJ2-5, with TRBD2 matching over 7 bases. Germline CDR1 and CDR2: SQVTM and ANQGSEA. Unmatched junction bases numbered 3, after V lost 7 bases and J lost 1 base. CDR3 size: 12 residues. As DNA, the CDR3 is TGCAGCGAATCTAGCGGCCAAGAGACCCAGTACTTC. Amino acids: CSESSGQETQYF.

The rearrangement joins TRBV18 to TRBJ1-1; 9 bases map to TRBD1. The V and J ends lost 2 bases and 7 bases, in that order; junction bases with no gene match: 5. This CDR3 region has 14 residues. The germline gives CDR1 KGHSH, CDR2 LQKENI. CDR3 nucleotide sequence: TGTGCCAGCTCACCAGAGGGACAGGGAGATGAAGCTTTCTTT. Its protein product is CASSPEGQGDEAFF.

This clone was seen only once. This chain joins TRBV28 and TRBJ2-4; D is unclear. Per germline, CDR1 MDHEN and CDR2 SYDVKM. This CDR3 contains 13 residues. V dropped 2 bases and J dropped 7 bases, with 9 bases sitting between them. This chain's CDR3 is CASSLGRTNIQYF. In nucleotides, the CDR3 is TGTGCCAGCAGTTTAGGCCGCACGAACATTCAGTACTTC.

This clone was found once. The chain couples TRBV5-1 to TRBJ2-5, with 9 bases matching TRBD2. The germline gives CDR1 SGHRS, CDR2 YFSETQ. With V trimmed by 2 bases and J by 5 bases, 4 bases remained unmatched. This CDR3 spans 14 amino acids. This CDR3 is CASSFSGSMETQYF. The DNA of the CDR3 is TGCGCCAGCAGCTTTAGCGGGAGCATGGAGACCCAGTACTTC.

J is TRBJ2-1 and V is TRBV15; 11 bases align to TRBD2. The CDR3 runs to 15 residues. Germline CDR1 is LNHNV and CDR2 is YYDKDF (reference sequence). Losses at the gene ends were 1 base for V and 8 bases for J; bases not matched to a gene: 4. The CDR3 DNA reads TGTGCCACCAGCAGAGGCAGTAGCGGGGGGGATGAGCAGTTCTTC. Translated, it gives CATSRGSSGGDEQFF.

The rearrangement uses TRBV7-2 and TRBJ2-3; 13 nucleotides match TRBD2. Germline-derived CDR1 and CDR2 are SGHTA and FQGNSA. V shed 5 bases, J shed 1 base, and the junction held 6 bases outside the gene matches. The CDR3 is made up of 17 amino acids. CDR3: CASSTTSGRAGTDTQYF. As DNA, the CDR3 is TGTGCCAGCAGCACAACTAGCGGGAGGGCCGGCACAGATACGCAGTATTTT.

This chain joins TRBV7-3 and TRBJ1-2; D gene uncertain. CDR1 and CDR2 from the germline V gene are SGHTA and FQGTGA. Trimming cost V 5 bases and J 7 bases, with 14 bases left between them. CDR3 length equals 13 residues. CDR3 nucleotides: TGTGCCAGCAGCCAAGTAAACGAGGGTGGCTACACCTTC. It codes for CASSQVNEGGYTF.

The gene calls are TRBV19 and TRBJ1-4, with a possible D match to TRBD1 (5 bases). Trimming shortened V by 5 bases and J by 7 bases, and 14 bases separated the two germline ends. This CDR3 has 14 amino acids. CDR1 and CDR2 (germline): LNHDA, SQIVND (reference sequence). CDR3 protein: CASSGGRVGEKLFF. DNA of the CDR3: TGTGCCAGTAGTGGTGGCAGGGTCGGTGAAAAACTGTTTTTT.

The V and J genes are TRBV12-3 or TRBV12-4 and TRBJ1-5, with D uncertain. The CDR3 spans 12 residues. Trimming removed 6 bases from V and 7 bases from J, with 10 bases in between. Here the CDR3 reads CASRVEGQPQHF. In nucleotides, the CDR3 is TGTGCCAGCAGAGTCGAGGGCCAGCCCCAGCATTTT.

This chain links TRBV7-3 with TRBJ2-3, with 12 bases fitting TRBD2. The CDR3 is made up of 15 amino acids. Looked up from germline, CDR1 is SGHTA and CDR2 is FQGTGA. V lost 3 bases, J lost 4 bases, and 2 bases stayed unmatched. The CDR3 DNA is TGTGCCAGCAGCTTGGGACTAGCGGGCGCAGATACGCAGTATTTT. As protein: CASSLGLAGADTQYF. The entire variable domain, with the rest obtained from reference TRBV7-3 and TRBJ2-3, is as follows: GAGVSQTPSNKVTEKGKYVELRCDPISGHTALYWYRQSLGQGPEFLIYFQGTGAADDSGLPNDRFFAVRPEGSVSTLKIQRTERGDSAVYLCASSLGLAGADTQYFGPGTRLTVL.

V gene TRBV10-3 combines with J gene TRBJ1-4, with no clear D. This CDR3 region has 12 residues. Between the trimmed V and J ends, which lost 4 bases and 6 bases, there was a span of 6 bases. CDR1 and CDR2 (germline): ENHRY, SYGVKD. In DNA, the CDR3 is TGTGCCATCAGTGCCGTGGATGAAAAACTGTTTTTT. Encoded protein: CAISAVDEKLFF.

The rearrangement joins TRBV5-6 to TRBJ1-6, with D maybe TRBD1 (5 bases). The CDR3 runs 15 residues. V lost 0 bases to trimming and J lost 10 bases, with 14 bases between them. Germline lookup yields CDR1 SGHDT and CDR2 YYEEEE. The DNA of the CDR3 is TGTGCCAGCAGCTTGGATCGACAGCTAGCCTCACCCCTCCACTTT. Its protein is CASSLDRQLASPLHF.

In its sample, this clone was seen once. The chain employs TRBV6-5 and TRBJ2-7, with D perhaps matching TRBD2 (6 bases). This CDR3 region has 14 residues. Trimming cost V 2 bases and J 3 bases, with 11 bases left between them. Germline CDR1 is MNHEY and CDR2 is SVGAGI. The CDR3 sequence is CASSYREFGYEQYF. The CDR3 region has the DNA TGTGCCAGCAGTTACCGGGAGTTCGGCTACGAGCAGTACTTC.

CDR3 sequence (DNA): TGCGCCAGCAGCTTGGGTGCACGCGGAAACCAAGAGACCCAGTACTTC. Protein: CASSLGARGNQETQYF. The chain combines TRBV5-1 with TRBJ2-5; no definite D call. V lost 0 bases, J lost 0 bases, and 12 bases lay in between. Germline V lookup: CDR1 SGHRS, CDR2 YFSETQ. The CDR3 is 16 residues long.

The chain has TRBV11-1 and TRBJ2-3; perhaps TRBD2 as D (5 bases). The CDR3 contains 15 residues. The germline V and J ends were trimmed by 5 bases and 1 base, with 13 bases remaining between them. Germline CDR1 and CDR2: SGHAT and FQDESV (reference sequence). The CDR3 DNA sequence: TGTGCCAGCAGCCGAACCTTTAGCGGCACAGATACGCAGTATTTT. Translating it yields CASSRTFSGTDTQYF.

This chain links TRBV3-1 (or the pseudogene TRBV3-2) with TRBJ2-7; 8 bases align to TRBD2. Germline V CDR1 and CDR2: LGHDT, YNNKEL (reference sequence). The ends lost 0 bases at V and 5 bases at J; junction bases unmatched: 12. This CDR3 comprises 17 residues. The CDR3 coding sequence is TGTGCCAGCAGCCAAGACTGGCTCGGGAGGGGAGGTAACGAGCAGTACTTC. This sequence encodes CASSQDWLGRGGNEQYF.

Regarding this clone: Other nucleotide sequences from this sample produce the same CDR3. The gene calls are TRBV27 and TRBJ2-3, with 8 positions matching TRBD1. J gave up 0 bases and V 3 bases, and 5 bases lay outside the gene matches. There are 16 residues in the CDR3. CDR1 and CDR2 from the germline V gene are MNHEY and SMNVEV (reference sequence). The CDR3: CASSFSGGTSTDTQYF. DNA of the CDR3: TGTGCCAGCAGTTTCTCAGGGGGCACTAGCACAGATACGCAGTATTTT.

The gene calls are TRBV13 and TRBJ1-2; no clear D. Trimming shortened V by 2 bases and J by 4 bases, and 11 bases separated the two germline ends. CDR3 length equals 14 residues. Germline V lookup: CDR1 PRHDT, CDR2 FYEKMQ (reference sequence). The CDR3 sequence: CASSLIREGYGYTF. In nucleotides, the CDR3 is TGTGCCAGCAGCTTAATCCGGGAAGGCTATGGCTACACCTTC.

This rearrangement joins TRBV5-4 to TRBJ1-6; 10 nucleotides agree with TRBD1. There are 19 residues in the CDR3. V lost 4 bases to trimming and J lost 9 bases; unmatched junction nucleotides: 19. CDR1 and CDR2 from the germline V gene are SGHNT and YYREEE (reference sequence). CDR3 protein: CASSLLGPRQGARGSPLHF. The CDR3 DNA reads TGTGCCAGCAGCCTCTTGGGGCCCAGACAGGGGGCGCGTGGTTCACCCCTCCACTTT.

V gene TRBV13 combines with J gene TRBJ1-1; D remains unclear. Germline loops: CDR1 PRHDT, CDR2 FYEKMQ (reference sequence). V was shortened by 6 bases and J by 0 bases, with 11 bases between the two germline ends. The CDR3 loop spans 14 amino acids. CDR3 residues: CASRREIVNTEAFF. CDR3 nucleotides: TGTGCCAGCAGGCGAGAGATAGTGAACACTGAAGCTTTCTTT.

This clone has a single count. The chain combines TRBV11-1 with TRBJ2-5; D not certain. The CDR3 runs 11 residues. V lost 0 bases to trimming and J lost 4 bases, with 0 bases between them. Germline V gene lookup returns CDR1 SGHAT and CDR2 FQDESV (reference sequence). The CDR3 here is CASSLAETQYF. The CDR3 DNA is TGTGCCAGCAGCTTAGCAGAGACCCAGTACTTC.

The chain recombines TRBV24-1 with TRBJ1-2, with TRBD1 as a possible D gene (6 bases). With 3 bases removed from V and 8 bases from J, the gap between germline ends came to 18 bases. Germline values: CDR1 KGHDR, CDR2 SFDVKD. This CDR3 contains 15 residues. The CDR3 here is CATSDRWSRTEGYTF. The CDR3 DNA reads as TGTGCCACCAGTGATAGATGGTCGAGGACAGAAGGCTACACCTTC.

The chain has TRBV10-2 and TRBJ1-1; the D is unclear. Germline V gives CDR1 WSHSY, CDR2 SAAADI. V shed 7 bases and J shed 0 bases, with 9 bases lying between them. This CDR3 contains 13 residues. The CDR3 loop reads CASTRDLNTEAFF. The CDR3 DNA is TGCGCCAGCACCCGGGATCTGAACACTGAAGCTTTCTTT.

The CDR3 here is CASSMWEWGFFYEQYF. The CDR3 DNA reads as TGTGCCAGTAGTATGTGGGAGTGGGGTTTCTTCTACGAGCAGTACTTC. V gene TRBV19 combines with J gene TRBJ2-7, with a possible D match to TRBD2 (5 bases). The CDR3 consists of 16 residues. In germline, CDR1 is LNHDA, CDR2 SQIVND (reference sequence). The V gene lost 3 bases and the J gene lost 3 bases, with 18 bases spanning the gap.